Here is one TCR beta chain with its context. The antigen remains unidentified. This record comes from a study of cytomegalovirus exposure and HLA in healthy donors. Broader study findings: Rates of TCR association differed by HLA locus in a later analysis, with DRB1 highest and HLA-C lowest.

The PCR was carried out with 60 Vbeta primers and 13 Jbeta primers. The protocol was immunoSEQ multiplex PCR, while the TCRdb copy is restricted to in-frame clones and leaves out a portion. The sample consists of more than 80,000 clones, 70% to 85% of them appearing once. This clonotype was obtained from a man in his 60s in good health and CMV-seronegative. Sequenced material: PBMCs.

DNA of the CDR3: TGTGCCAGCAGCGTAGAGAGGCCGGGGGGGGCGGAGTCCTACGAGCAGTACGTC. Encoded protein: CASSVERPGGAESYEQYV. This chain uses TRBV9 with TRBJ2-7; TRBD2 matches 8 bases. Germline V lookup: CDR1 SGDLS, CDR2 YYNGEE. V shed 0 bases and J 1 base; nucleotides not matched to a gene: 12. The CDR3 spans 18 residues.